This T cell receptor beta chain comes out of a study of regulatory T cells in long-lasting Graves disease. This clonotype was counted between two and nine times. Time point meaning: persistent/refractory GD, antithyroid drugs over 5 years with positive TRAb. Isolated PBMC RNA provided the starting material for the TCR library. Patient provenance is recorded as an endocrinology department in Xi'an, China. The TCR beta library used iRepertoire HTBI primers with Arm-PCR amplification of CDR3. As processed by the authors: Detected in the samples were just over 60 TRBV and 14 to 15 TRBJ segments. TCRdb reprocessed the multiplex PCR reads via MiXCR and lists one record per CDR3 protein. These V and J calls derive from TCRdb rather than the authors' analysis. The table has about half a million distinct CDR3 sequences, about 22% seen once; the top ten hold around 14%. The CDR3 runs 12 residues. V shed 3 bases and J shed 6 bases, with 8 bases lying between them. The germline CDR1 and CDR2 sequences are DFQATT and SNEGSKA (reference sequence).

Here the sequenced sample was peripheral blood mononuclear cells (PBMCs), taken when the disease was refractory, from a patient treated with antithyroid drugs. This chain uses TRBV20-1 with TRBJ2-2; D possibly uses TRBD1 or TRBD2 (5 bases each). The receptor comes from a female donor with Graves disease. The CDR3 DNA is TGCAGTGCTAGGGGGGATCCCGGGGAGCTGTTTTTT. Translated: CSARGDPGELFF.